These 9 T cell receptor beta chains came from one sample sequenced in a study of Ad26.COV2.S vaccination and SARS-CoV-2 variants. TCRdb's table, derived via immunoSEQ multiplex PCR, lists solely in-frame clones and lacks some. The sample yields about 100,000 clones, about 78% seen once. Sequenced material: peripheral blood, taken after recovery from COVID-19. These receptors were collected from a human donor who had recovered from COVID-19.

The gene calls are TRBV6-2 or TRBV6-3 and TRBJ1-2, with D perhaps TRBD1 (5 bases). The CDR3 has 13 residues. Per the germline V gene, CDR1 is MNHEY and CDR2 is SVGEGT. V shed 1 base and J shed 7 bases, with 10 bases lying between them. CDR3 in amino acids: CASSYFWGGGYTF. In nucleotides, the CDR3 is TGTGCCAGCAGTTACTTCTGGGGCGGTGGCTACACCTTC.

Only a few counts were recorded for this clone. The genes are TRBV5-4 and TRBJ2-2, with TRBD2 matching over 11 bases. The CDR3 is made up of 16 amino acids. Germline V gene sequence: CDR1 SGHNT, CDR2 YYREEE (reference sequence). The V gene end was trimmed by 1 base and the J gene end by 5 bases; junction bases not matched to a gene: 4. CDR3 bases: TGTGCCAGCAGCTTGTCTAGCGGGGGGCGGACCGGGGAGCTGTTTTTT. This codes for CASSLSSGGRTGELFF.

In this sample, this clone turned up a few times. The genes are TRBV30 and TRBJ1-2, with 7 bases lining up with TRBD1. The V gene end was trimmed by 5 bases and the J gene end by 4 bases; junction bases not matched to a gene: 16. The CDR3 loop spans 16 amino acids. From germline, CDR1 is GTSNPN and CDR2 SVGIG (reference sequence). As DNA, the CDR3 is TGTGCCTGGGCTCGGGACAGAGCCAGAAGAGGCTATGGCTACACCTTC. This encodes CAWARDRARRGYGYTF. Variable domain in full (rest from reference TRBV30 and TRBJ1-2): SQTIHQWPATLVQPVGSPLSLECTVEGTSNPNLYWYRQAAGRGLQLLFYSVGIGQISSEVPQNLSASRPQDRQFILSSKKLLLSDSGFYLCAWARDRARRGYGYTFGSGTRLTVV.

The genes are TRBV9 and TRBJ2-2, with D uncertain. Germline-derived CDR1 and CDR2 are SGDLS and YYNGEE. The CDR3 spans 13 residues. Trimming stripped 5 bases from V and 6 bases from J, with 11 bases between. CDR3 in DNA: TGTGCCAGCAGTCCAACCGGCGCCGGGGAGCTGTTTTTT. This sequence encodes CASSPTGAGELFF.

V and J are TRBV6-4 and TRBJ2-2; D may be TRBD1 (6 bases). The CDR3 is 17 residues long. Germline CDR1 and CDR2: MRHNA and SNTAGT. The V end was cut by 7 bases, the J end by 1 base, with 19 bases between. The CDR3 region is CASIATGSRRNTGELFF. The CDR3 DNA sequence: TGTGCCAGCATTGCGACAGGAAGCCGCCGGAACACCGGGGAGCTGTTTTTT.

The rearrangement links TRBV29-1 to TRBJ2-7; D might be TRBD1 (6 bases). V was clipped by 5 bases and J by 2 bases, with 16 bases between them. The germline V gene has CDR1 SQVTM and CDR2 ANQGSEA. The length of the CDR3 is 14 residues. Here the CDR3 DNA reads TGCAGCGTTCGACCGGGACAAGGGGCCTACGAGCAGTACTTC. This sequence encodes CSVRPGQGAYEQYF.

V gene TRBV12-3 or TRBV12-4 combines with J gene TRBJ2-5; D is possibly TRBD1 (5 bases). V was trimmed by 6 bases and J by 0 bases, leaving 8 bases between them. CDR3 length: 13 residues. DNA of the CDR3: TGTGCCAGCAGGGACACAAACCAAGAGACCCAGTACTTC. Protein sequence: CASRDTNQETQYF.

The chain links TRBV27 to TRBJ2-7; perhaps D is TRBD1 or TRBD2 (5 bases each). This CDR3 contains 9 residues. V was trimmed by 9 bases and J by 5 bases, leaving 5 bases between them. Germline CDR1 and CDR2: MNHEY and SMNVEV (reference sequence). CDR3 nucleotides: TGTGCCAGGGGGGACGAGCAGTACTTC. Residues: CARGDEQYF.

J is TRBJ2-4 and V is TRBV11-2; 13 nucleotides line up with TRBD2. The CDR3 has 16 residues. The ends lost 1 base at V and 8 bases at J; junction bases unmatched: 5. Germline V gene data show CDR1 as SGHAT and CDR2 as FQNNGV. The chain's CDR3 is CASSLVRTSGGDIQYF. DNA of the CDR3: TGTGCCAGCAGCTTAGTAAGGACTAGCGGGGGTGACATTCAGTACTTC.